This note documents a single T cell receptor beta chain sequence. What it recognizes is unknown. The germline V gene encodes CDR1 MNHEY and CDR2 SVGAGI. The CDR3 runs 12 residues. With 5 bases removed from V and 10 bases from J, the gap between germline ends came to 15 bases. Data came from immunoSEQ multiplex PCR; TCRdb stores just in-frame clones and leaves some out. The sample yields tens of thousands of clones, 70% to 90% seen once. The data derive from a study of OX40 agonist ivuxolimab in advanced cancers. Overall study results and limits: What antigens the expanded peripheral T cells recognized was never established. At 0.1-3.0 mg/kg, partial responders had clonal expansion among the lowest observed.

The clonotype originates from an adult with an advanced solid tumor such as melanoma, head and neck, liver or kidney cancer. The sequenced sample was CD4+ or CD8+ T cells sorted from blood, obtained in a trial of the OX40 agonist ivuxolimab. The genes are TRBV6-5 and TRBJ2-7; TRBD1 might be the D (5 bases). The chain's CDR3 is CASSLQGAIQYF. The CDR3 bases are TGTGCCAGCAGTCTCCAAGGGGCCATCCAGTACTTC.